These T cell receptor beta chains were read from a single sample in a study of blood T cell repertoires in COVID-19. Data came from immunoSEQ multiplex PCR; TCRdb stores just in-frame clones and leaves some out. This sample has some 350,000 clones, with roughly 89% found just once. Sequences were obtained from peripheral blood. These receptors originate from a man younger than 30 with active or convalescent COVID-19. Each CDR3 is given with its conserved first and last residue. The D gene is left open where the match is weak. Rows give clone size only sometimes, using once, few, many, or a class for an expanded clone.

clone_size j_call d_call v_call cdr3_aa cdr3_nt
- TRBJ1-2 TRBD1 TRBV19 CASSRQGDGYTF TGTGCCAGTAGCCGACAGGGAGATGGCTACACCTTC
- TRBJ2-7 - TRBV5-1 CASSFSGEQYF TGCGCCAGCAGCTTCAGCGGCGAGCAGTACTTC
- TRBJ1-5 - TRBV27 CASSLFPGDSNQPQHF TGTGCCAGCAGTTTATTCCCGGGAGATAGCAATCAGCCCCAGCATTTT
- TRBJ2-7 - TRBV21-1 CASSKGFAAGSYEQYF -
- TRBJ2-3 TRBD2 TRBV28 CASSLTSGPSTDTQYF TGTGCCAGCAGTTTGACTAGCGGCCCTAGCACAGATACGCAGTATTTT
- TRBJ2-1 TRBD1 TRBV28 CASQWRGTGGSEQFF TGTGCCAGCCAATGGAGAGGGACAGGGGGTAGTGAGCAGTTCTTC
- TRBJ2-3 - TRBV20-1 CSASLGGSSTDTQYF TGCAGTGCTAGTCTTGGGGGCTCTAGCACAGATACGCAGTATTTT
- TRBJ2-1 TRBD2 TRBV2 CASSESGTSIHEQFF TGTGCCAGCAGTGAAAGCGGGACTAGCATCCATGAGCAGTTCTTC
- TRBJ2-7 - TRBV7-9 CASSPDGLGSYEQYF TGTGCCAGCAGTCCTGACGGACTCGGATCCTACGAGCAGTACTTC
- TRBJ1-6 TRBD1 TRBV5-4 CASSLGQGSAPLHF TGTGCCAGCAGCTTGGGACAGGGTTCGGCACCCCTCCACTTT
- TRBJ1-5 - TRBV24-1 CATSDPRHPFNQPQHF TGTGCCACCAGTGATCCACGACACCCCTTCAATCAGCCCCAGCATTTT
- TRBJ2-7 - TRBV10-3 CAISDLESVTYEQYF TGTGCCATCAGTGATCTTGAGTCGGTTACCTACGAGCAGTACTTC
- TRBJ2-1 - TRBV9 CASGAHNEQFF TGTGCCAGTGGGGCGCATAATGAGCAGTTCTTC
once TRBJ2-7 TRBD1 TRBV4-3 CASSHSNTGGMYF TGCGCCAGCAGCCATTCGAATACAGGGGGTATGTACTTC
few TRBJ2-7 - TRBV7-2 CASSLGTYEQYF TGTGCCAGCAGCCTCGGGACATACGAGCAGTACTTC
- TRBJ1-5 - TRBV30 CAWNRDSNQPQHF TGTGCCTGGAACAGAGATAGCAATCAGCCCCAGCATTTT
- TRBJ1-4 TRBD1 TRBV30 CAWSGDSNEKLFF TGTGCCTGGAGTGGGGACAGTAATGAAAAACTGTTTTTT
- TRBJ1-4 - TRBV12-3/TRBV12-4 CASRPRSEKLFF TGTGCCAGCAGGCCCAGGTCTGAAAAACTGTTTTTT
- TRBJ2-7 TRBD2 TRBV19 CASSMVSGSRHEQYF TGTGCCAGTAGTATGGTAAGCGGGAGCAGGCACGAGCAGTACTTC
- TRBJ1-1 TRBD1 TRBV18 CASAGGFTEAFF TGTGCCAGCGCAGGGGGCTTCACTGAAGCTTTCTTT
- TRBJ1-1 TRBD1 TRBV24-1 CATRPDRGNTEAFF TGTGCCACCAGGCCGGACAGGGGGAACACTGAAGCTTTCTTT
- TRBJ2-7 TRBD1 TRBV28 CAAPPGTGALFSYEQYF TGTGCCGCCCCCCCCGGGACAGGGGCCCTCTTCTCCTACGAGCAGTACTTC
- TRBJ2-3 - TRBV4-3 CASSQGGSTDTQYF TGCGCCAGCAGCCAGGGCGGGAGCACAGATACGCAGTATTTT
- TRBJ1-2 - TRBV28 CASSPGDYYGYTF TGTGCCAGCAGCCCGGGGGATTACTATGGCTACACCTTC
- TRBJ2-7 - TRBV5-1 CASSWGQAYEQYF TGCGCCAGCAGCTGGGGGCAGGCCTACGAGCAGTACTTC
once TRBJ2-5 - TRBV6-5 CASSPTQTGMETQYF TGTGCCAGCAGTCCAACGCAGACGGGTATGGAGACCCAGTACTTC
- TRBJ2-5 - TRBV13 CASRPGASGETQYF TGTGCCAGCAGGCCTGGGGCATCGGGAGAGACCCAGTACTTC
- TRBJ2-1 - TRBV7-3 CASSLTPQGSYNEQFF TGTGCCAGCAGCTTAACCCCACAGGGTTCCTACAATGAGCAGTTCTTC
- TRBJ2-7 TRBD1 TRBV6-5 CASNQGASYEQYF TGTGCCAGCAATCAGGGGGCGAGCTACGAGCAGTACTTC
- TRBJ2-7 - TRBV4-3 CASSQDFQGSYEQYF TGCGCCAGCAGCCAAGATTTCCAGGGATCCTACGAGCAGTACTTC
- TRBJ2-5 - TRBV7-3 CASRAAGQETQYF TGTGCCAGCAGGGCAGCAGGCCAAGAGACCCAGTACTTC
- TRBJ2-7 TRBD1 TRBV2 CASSEGDSSYEQYF TGTGCCAGCAGTGAGGGGGACAGCTCCTACGAGCAGTACTTC
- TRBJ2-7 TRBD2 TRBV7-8 CASSLSGRAYYEQYF TGTGCCAGCAGCTTAAGTGGGAGGGCCTACTACGAGCAGTACTTC
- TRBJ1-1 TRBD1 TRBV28 CASSSTGLNTEAFF TGTGCCAGCAGTTCGACAGGGTTGAACACTGAAGCTTTCTTT
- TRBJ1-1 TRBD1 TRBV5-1 CASSLGLTGRTEAFF TGCGCCAGCAGCTTGGGACTGACAGGGCGGACTGAAGCTTTCTTT
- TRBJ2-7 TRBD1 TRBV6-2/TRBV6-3 CASSSQQGHSYEQYF TGTGCCAGCAGTTCGCAACAGGGGCACTCCTACGAGCAGTACTTC
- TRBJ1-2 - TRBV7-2 CASSLESGPNYGYTF TGTGCCAGCAGCTTAGAGTCAGGGCCTAACTATGGCTACACCTTC
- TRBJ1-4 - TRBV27 CASSPQAGEKLFF TGTGCCAGCAGTCCCCAGGCCGGCGAAAAACTGTTTTTT
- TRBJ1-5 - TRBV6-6 CASSYSAGNSNQPQHF TGTGCCAGCAGTTACTCGGCGGGTAATAGCAATCAGCCCCAGCATTTT
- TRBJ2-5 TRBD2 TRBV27 CASSSGPGLQLQETQYF TGTGCCAGCAGTTCGGGGCCGGGACTACAACTCCAAGAGACCCAGTACTTC
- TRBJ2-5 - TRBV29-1 CSVMLREHQETQYF TGCAGCGTTATGTTACGGGAGCACCAAGAGACCCAGTACTTC
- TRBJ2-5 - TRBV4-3 CASSQDRSQGETQYF TGCGCCAGCAGCCAAGATCGAAGTCAGGGGGAGACCCAGTACTTC
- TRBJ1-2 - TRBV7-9 CASSTTDRTWLGYTF TGTGCCAGCAGCACAACCGACAGAACCTGGCTCGGCTACACCTTC
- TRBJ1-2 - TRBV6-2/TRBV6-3 CASSYSSGAIEGYTF TGTGCCAGCAGTTACTCGAGCGGGGCGATCGAGGGCTACACCTTC
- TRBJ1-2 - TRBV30 CAWSADSEYTF TGTGCCTGGAGTGCGGACAGCGAATACACCTTC